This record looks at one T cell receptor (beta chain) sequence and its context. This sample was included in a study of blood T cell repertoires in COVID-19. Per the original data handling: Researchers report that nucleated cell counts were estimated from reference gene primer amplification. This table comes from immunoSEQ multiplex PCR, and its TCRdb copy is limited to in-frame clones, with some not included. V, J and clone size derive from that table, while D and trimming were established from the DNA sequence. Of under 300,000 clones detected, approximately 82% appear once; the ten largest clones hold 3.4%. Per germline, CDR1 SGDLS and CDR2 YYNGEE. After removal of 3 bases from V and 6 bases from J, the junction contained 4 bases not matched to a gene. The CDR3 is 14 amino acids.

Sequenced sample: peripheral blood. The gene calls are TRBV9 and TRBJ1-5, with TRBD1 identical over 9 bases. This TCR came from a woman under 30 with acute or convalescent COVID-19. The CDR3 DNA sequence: TGTGCCAGCAGCGAAACAGGGGGCGGTCAGCCCCAGCATTTT. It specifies CASSETGGGQPQHF.